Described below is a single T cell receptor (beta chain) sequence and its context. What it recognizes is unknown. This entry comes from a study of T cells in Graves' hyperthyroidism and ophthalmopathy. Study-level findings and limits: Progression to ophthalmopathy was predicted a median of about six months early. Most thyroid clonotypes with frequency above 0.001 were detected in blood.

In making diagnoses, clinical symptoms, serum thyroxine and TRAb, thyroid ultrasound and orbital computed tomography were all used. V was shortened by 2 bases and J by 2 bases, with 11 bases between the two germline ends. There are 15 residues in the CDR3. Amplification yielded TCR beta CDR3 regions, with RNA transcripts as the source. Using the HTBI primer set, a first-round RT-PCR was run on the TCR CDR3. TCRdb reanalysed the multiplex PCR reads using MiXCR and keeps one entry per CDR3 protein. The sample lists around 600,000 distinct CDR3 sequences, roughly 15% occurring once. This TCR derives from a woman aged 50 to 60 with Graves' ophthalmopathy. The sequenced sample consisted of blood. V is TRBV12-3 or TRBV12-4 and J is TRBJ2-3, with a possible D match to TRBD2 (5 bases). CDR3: CASSLSSGFTDTQYF. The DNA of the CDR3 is TGTGCCAGCAGTTTATCAAGCGGATTCACAGATACGCAGTATTTT.